This T cell receptor beta chain emerged from a study of T cell changes during pregnancy in multiple sclerosis. V lost 3 bases and J lost 5, with 9 bases in between. Germline V gene lookup returns CDR1 KGHSH and CDR2 LQKENI. The CDR3 sequence is 13 residues long. Profiled with immunoSEQ multiplex PCR; TCRdb holds only in-frame clones, not every one. Among about 100,000 clones listed, around 92% were seen once. The V call is TRBV18, the J call TRBJ2-3; the D gene is possibly TRBD1 (5 bases). The clonotype was recovered from a female donor with multiple sclerosis, enrolled in a pregnancy study. Material: peripheral blood, obtained after pregnancy. In DNA form, the CDR3 reads TGTGCCAGCTCACCCCAGGGATTAGATACGCAGTATTTT. It translates to CASSPQGLDTQYF. Full variable domain (outside the CDR3, taken from reference TRBV18 and TRBJ2-3): NAGVMQNPRHLVRRRGQEARLRCSPMKGHSHVYWYRQLPEEGLKFMVYLQKENIIDESGMPKERFSAEFPKEGPSILRIQQVVRGDSAAYFCASSPQGLDTQYFGPGTRLTVL.